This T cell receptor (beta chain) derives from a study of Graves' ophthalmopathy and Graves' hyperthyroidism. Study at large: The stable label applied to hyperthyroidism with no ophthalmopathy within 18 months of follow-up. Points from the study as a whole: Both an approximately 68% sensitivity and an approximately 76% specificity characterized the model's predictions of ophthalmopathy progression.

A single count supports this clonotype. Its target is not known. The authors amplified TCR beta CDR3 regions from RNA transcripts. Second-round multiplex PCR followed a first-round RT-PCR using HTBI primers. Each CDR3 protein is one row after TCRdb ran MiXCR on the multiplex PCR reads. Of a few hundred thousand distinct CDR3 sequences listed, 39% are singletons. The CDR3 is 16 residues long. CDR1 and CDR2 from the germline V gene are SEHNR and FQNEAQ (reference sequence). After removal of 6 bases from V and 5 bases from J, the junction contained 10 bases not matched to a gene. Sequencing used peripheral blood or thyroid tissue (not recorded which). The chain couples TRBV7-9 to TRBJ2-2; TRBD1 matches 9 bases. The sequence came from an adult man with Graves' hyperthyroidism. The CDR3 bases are TGTGCCAGCAGTGAATCGGGACAGGGAAGAACCGGGGAGCTGTTTTTT. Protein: CASSESGQGRTGELFF.